This T cell receptor (beta chain) was observed in a study of cytomegalovirus exposure and HLA in healthy donors. Whole-study context: Earlier work reported 117 million unique TCR beta sequences from 150 million to 200 million T cells. Study outcomes and limitations: Specificity of a few CMV-associated chains for CMV antigens was verified in vitro. Rates of TCR association differed by HLA locus in a later analysis, with DRB1 highest and HLA-C lowest.

13 Jbeta primers and 60 Vbeta primers were used for the PCR. Sequenced by immunoSEQ multiplex PCR; TCRdb stores in-frame clones only, minus some. This sample has about 190,000 clones; 80% to 90% occur once, and the top ten carry about 1.7%. The germline CDR1 and CDR2 sequences are SGHRS and YFSETQ. Losses at the gene ends were 4 bases for V and 6 bases for J; bases not matched to a gene: 5. This CDR3 is 14 amino acids long. For this clone: The antigen is unknown.

This chain uses TRBV5-1 with TRBJ2-1, with 9 bases aligning to TRBD1. The sequencing sample was made of PBMCs. The sequence was collected from a man in his forties in good health and CMV-seropositive. CDR3 sequence: CASSRGTGTNEQFF. The DNA for the CDR3 is TGCGCCAGCAGCCGCGGGACAGGGACCAATGAGCAGTTCTTC.